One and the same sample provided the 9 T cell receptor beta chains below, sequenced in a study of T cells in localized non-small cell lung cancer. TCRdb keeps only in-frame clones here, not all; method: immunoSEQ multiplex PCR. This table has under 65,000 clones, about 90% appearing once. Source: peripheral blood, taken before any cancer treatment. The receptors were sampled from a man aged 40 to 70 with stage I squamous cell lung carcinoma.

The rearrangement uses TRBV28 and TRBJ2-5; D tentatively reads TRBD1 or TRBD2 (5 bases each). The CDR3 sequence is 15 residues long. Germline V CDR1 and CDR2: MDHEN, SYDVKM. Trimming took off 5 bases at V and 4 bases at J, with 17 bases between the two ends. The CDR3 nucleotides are TGTGCCAGCAGTCCCCGGGGCTCCCAGGTAGAGACCCAGTACTTC. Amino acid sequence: CASSPRGSQVETQYF. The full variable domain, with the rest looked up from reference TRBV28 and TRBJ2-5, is DVKVTQSSRYLVKRTGEKVFLECVQDMDHENMFWYRQDPGLGLRLIYFSYDVKMKEKGDIPEGYSVSREKKERFSLILESASTNQTSMYLCASSPRGSQVETQYFGPGTRLLVL.

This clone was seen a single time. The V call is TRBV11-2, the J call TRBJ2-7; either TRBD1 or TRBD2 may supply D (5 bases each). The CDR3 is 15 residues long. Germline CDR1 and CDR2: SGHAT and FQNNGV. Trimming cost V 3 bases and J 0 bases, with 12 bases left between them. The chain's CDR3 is CASSLGPRSSYEQYF. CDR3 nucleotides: TGTGCCAGCAGCTTGGGACCGAGGAGCTCCTACGAGCAGTACTTC. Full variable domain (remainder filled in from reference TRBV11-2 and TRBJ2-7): EAGVAQSPRYKIIEKRQSVAFWCNPISGHATLYWYQQILGQGPKLLIQFQNNGVVDDSQLPKDRFSAERLKGVDSTLKIQPAKLEDSAVYLCASSLGPRSSYEQYFGPGTRLTVT.

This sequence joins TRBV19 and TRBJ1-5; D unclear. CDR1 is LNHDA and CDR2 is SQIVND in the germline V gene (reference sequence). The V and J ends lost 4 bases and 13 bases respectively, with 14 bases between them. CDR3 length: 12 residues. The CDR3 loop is CASSKDVTPQHF. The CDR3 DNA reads TGTGCCAGTAGTAAAGATGTGACTCCGCAGCATTTT.

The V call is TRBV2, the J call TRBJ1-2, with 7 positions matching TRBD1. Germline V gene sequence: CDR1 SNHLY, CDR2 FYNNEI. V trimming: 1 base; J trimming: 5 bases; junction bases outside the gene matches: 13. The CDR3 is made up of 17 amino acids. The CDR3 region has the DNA TGTGCCAGCAGTGAAGAGGAAGGGGGCTTATGGTGGTATGGCTACACCTTC. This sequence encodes CASSEEEGGLWWYGYTF.

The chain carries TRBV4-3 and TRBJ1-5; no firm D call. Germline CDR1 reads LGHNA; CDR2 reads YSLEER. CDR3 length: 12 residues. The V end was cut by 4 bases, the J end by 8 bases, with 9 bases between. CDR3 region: CASSPRGKPQHF. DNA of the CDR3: TGCGCCAGCAGCCCCCGTGGAAAGCCCCAGCATTTT.

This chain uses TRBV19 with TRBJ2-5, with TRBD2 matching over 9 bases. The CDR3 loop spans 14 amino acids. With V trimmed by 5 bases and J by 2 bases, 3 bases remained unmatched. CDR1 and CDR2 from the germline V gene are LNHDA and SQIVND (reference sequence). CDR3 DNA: TGTGCCAGTAGTTTCCTAGCGGGACAAGAGACCCAGTACTTC. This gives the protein CASSFLAGQETQYF.

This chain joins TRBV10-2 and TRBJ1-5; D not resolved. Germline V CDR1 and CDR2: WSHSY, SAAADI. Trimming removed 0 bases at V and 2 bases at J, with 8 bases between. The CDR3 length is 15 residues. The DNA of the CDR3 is TGCGCCAGCAGTGAGTCGGGTCATCGCAATCAGCCCCAGCATTTT. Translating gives CASSESGHRNQPQHF.

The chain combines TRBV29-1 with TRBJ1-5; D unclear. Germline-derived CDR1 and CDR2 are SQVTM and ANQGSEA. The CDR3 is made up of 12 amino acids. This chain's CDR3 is CNVAGEGQPQHF. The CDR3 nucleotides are TGCAACGTAGCGGGAGAGGGTCAGCCCCAGCATTTT.

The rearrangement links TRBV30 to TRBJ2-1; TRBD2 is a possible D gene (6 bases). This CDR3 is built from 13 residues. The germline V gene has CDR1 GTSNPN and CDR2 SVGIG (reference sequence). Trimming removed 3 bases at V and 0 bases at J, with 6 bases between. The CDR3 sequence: CAWSGSSYNEQFF. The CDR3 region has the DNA TGTGCCTGGAGCGGGAGCTCCTACAATGAGCAGTTCTTC.